Sequencing of this T cell receptor (beta chain) was carried out in a study of T-cell reconstitution after alpha-beta-depleted transplantation in children. Study results and caveats: Surviving recipient T cells and intrathymic progenitors accounted for some patients' high TCRbeta diversity at day 60. T-cell counts and diversity at one year following transplant were attributed mainly to newly produced T cells. It was reported that alpha-beta T cells came from several hundred expanded graft clones (about two months after transplant).

This clonotype came up a few times. Its specificity is not known. Looked up from germline, CDR1 is MNHEY and CDR2 is SMNVEV (reference sequence). The CDR3 spans 13 residues. The V and J ends lost 0 bases and 7 bases respectively, with 10 bases between them. The TCRbeta library incorporated unique molecular identifiers. TCRdb called the PCR reads again in MiXCR, with one record for every CDR3 protein. This sample yields more than 15,000 distinct CDR3 sequences, of which roughly 7.8% are seen a single time; about 38% belongs to the top ten. The sequence was obtained from a boy under two years old who had a stem cell transplant for Wiskott-Aldrich syndrome, so the T cells may come from the graft donor. The chain has TRBV27 and TRBJ2-7; D ambiguous. This specimen was PBMCs, mostly from graft donor cells, taken 60 days after TCRalphabeta/CD19-depleted stem cell transplant. This CDR3 reads CASSLSWGFEQYF. CDR3 in DNA: TGTGCCAGCAGTTTATCTTGGGGATTTGAGCAGTACTTC.